This TCR beta chain is from a study of control samples from healthy donors and cancer patients. Data came from immunoSEQ multiplex PCR; TCRdb stores just in-frame clones and leaves some out. Of just over 150,000 clones in the sample, over 90% were seen once. The CDR3 contains 14 residues. The V segment lost 4 bases and the J segment 5 bases; nucleotides outside the gene matches: 3. Germline V gene data show CDR1 as SGDLS and CDR2 as YYNGEE. This chain links TRBV9 with TRBJ1-4, with TRBD1 identical over 9 bases. The sample consisted of blood. This TCR was sampled from a man aged 45-65 years in good health. The CDR3 sequence is CASSTGQGNEKLFF. Written as DNA, the CDR3 is TGTGCCAGCAGCACGGGACAGGGAAATGAAAAACTGTTTTTT.